This TCR beta chain was recorded in a study of graft-versus-host responses after intestinal transplantation (dated by TCRdb to about 2021). Notes on the research overall: The transplants that recipients received were multivisceral, liver-intestinal, or isolated intestinal. All recipients received anti-thymocyte globulin induction followed by maintenance tacrolimus and steroids for around three years. Graft-versus-host and host-versus-graft alloreactive T cell clones were tracked in the graft, circulation and bone marrow after intestinal transplantation using bulk TCR-beta CDR3 sequencing. The cohort enrolled 20 to 30 intestinal transplant recipients, one of whom was a retransplant, and 3 patients without pretransplant specimens were excluded. Donor T cell macrochimerism was defined as a peak of at least 4% donor T cells among recipient peripheral blood mononuclear cells. To identify alloreactive clones, pre-transplant mixed lymphocyte reaction products were sequenced and compared with unstimulated pre-transplant donor and recipient T cells. Instead of going to the commercial service, samples from a few later patients were sequenced in-house on an Illumina MiSeq and processed with MiXCR. General findings and caveats noted by the study authors: Peak levels of circulating GvH clones were associated with declines in HvG clones early after transplant. High GvH to HvG T cell clonal ratios were observed in the allografts of patients with donor T cell macrochimerism. Conclusions were limited by the relatively low number and heterogeneity of intestinal transplant patients. GvH clones turned up in recipient bone marrow, with some appearing earlier in ileal mucosa or blood, a pattern consistent with an intestinal mucosal origin.

The intended sense of this specimen's time point label: cells obtained before transplantation from donor or recipient. CD3+CD4+ and CD3+CD8+ populations were FACS-sorted from unstimulated pre-transplant donor and recipient cells taken from spleen or lymph nodes. A word on this clone: Its antigen is unknown. No base quality values were provided; no much bigger clone lies one nucleotide off.

Library generation was performed with the immunoSEQ multiplex PCR assay. In most patients, genomic DNA was isolated using the Qiagen DNeasy Blood and Tissue Kit and sent frozen to Adaptive Biotechnologies for TCR sequencing. For most patients, high-throughput TCR-beta CDR3 sequencing of genomic DNA was performed by Adaptive Biotechnologies. In the authors' own workflow: Adaptive's ImmunoSEQ software was the source of the TCR sequencing data for 15 to 20 patients, while a few other patients were processed with MiXCR and VDJtools. To correct CD4 versus CD8 sorting errors, any sequence found in both subsets at a frequency ratio below 5:1 was removed. CDR3 nucleotide sequences shared between donor and recipient were removed because the origin of such sequences could not be assigned. To count as alloreactive, a clone needed at least 2-fold expansion over unstimulated cells and a minimum CFSE-low frequency of 0.002% (template counts) or 0.001% (read counts). Mappable clones were those detected in sequenced pre-transplant spleen, lymph node, or MLR CFSE-low populations of the donor or recipient. The cumulative frequency of alloreactive clones was calculated as a percentage of all sequences, weighted by copy number. This is the immuneACCESS table as TCRdb keeps it, with only in-frame sequences that have V and J called. A part of the clones is gone; compared with another copy, unresolved V genes explain less than half, and the rest is unexplained. V and J calls and clone size follow that table, whereas D and trimming were derived from the DNA. Within this sample are 90,000 to 150,000 clones, with just under 95% of them counted one time only. 0.095% to 0.15% of the sample lies in the top ten.

V ends up 5 bases short and J 5 bases short, with an unmatched junction base count of 5. The CDR3, cysteine through phenylalanine, is 14 amino acids long. The sequence is cut down to CDR3 DNA, 42 bases in frame from base 1. The germline V gene (reference sequence) gives CDR1 as LNHDA and CDR2 as SQIVND. The receptor was derived from a human donor who received an intestinal transplant. The V gene is TRBV19 and the J gene is TRBJ2-4, with 8 bases aligning to TRBD2. The source was unstimulated CD4+ T cells sorted from spleen or lymph node cells, collected before intestinal transplant. In nucleotide form, the sequence is TGTGCCAGTAGTCAGGCGGGGGGCCAAAACATTCAGTACTTC. This encodes CASSQAGGQNIQYF.